Ten or more counts support the clone carrying this T cell receptor beta chain. cDNA molecules carried unique molecular identifiers, and template switching added a universal primer site. TCRdb passed the 5' RACE reads through MiXCR, listing each CDR3 protein once. The sample records some 190,000 distinct CDR3 sequences, roughly 15% being singletons. This entry belongs to a study of identical twins. Germline V gene lookup returns CDR1 SGHAT and CDR2 FQNNGV. The CDR3 has 14 residues. The V segment lost 7 bases and the J segment 9 bases; nucleotides outside the gene matches: 8. The data also belong to a second study, concerning T cells expressing NK-cell markers.

The chain has TRBV11-2 and TRBJ2-1; 11 positions agree with TRBD2. Sequencing used CD8+ T cells sorted from blood. This sequence was found in a woman aged 18-35 years in good health. CDR3 DNA sequence: TGTGCCAGCACGAGACTAGCGGGAACCGGTGAGCAGTTCTTC. This encodes CASTRLAGTGEQFF.